This section outlines one T cell receptor (beta chain) sequence together with its context. V dropped 2 bases and J dropped 8 bases, with 10 bases sitting between them. Germline CDR1 is SGHAT and CDR2 is FQNNGV. This CDR3 is built from 13 residues. The naive CD8 subset, CD45RO-negative cells positively selected for CCR7, excluded terminally differentiated effector memory CD45RA+ cells. Healthy adults negative for HIV, lacking recent acute infections or vaccinations, served as donors. The data originate from a study of shared clonotypes between healthy human individuals. Sequencing was performed with immunoSEQ multiplex PCR; in TCRdb, only in-frame clones are kept and a portion is missing. The data hold millions of clones, with approximately 95% observed a single time.

The TCR originated in a man between 18 and 29 years old in good health. This rearrangement joins TRBV11-2 to TRBJ2-1; no clear D gene. The specimen sequenced was naive CD8+ T cells sorted from blood. The CDR3 loop is CASSLIGGHEQFF. The CDR3 DNA is TGTGCCAGCAGCTTAATTGGCGGTCATGAGCAGTTCTTC.